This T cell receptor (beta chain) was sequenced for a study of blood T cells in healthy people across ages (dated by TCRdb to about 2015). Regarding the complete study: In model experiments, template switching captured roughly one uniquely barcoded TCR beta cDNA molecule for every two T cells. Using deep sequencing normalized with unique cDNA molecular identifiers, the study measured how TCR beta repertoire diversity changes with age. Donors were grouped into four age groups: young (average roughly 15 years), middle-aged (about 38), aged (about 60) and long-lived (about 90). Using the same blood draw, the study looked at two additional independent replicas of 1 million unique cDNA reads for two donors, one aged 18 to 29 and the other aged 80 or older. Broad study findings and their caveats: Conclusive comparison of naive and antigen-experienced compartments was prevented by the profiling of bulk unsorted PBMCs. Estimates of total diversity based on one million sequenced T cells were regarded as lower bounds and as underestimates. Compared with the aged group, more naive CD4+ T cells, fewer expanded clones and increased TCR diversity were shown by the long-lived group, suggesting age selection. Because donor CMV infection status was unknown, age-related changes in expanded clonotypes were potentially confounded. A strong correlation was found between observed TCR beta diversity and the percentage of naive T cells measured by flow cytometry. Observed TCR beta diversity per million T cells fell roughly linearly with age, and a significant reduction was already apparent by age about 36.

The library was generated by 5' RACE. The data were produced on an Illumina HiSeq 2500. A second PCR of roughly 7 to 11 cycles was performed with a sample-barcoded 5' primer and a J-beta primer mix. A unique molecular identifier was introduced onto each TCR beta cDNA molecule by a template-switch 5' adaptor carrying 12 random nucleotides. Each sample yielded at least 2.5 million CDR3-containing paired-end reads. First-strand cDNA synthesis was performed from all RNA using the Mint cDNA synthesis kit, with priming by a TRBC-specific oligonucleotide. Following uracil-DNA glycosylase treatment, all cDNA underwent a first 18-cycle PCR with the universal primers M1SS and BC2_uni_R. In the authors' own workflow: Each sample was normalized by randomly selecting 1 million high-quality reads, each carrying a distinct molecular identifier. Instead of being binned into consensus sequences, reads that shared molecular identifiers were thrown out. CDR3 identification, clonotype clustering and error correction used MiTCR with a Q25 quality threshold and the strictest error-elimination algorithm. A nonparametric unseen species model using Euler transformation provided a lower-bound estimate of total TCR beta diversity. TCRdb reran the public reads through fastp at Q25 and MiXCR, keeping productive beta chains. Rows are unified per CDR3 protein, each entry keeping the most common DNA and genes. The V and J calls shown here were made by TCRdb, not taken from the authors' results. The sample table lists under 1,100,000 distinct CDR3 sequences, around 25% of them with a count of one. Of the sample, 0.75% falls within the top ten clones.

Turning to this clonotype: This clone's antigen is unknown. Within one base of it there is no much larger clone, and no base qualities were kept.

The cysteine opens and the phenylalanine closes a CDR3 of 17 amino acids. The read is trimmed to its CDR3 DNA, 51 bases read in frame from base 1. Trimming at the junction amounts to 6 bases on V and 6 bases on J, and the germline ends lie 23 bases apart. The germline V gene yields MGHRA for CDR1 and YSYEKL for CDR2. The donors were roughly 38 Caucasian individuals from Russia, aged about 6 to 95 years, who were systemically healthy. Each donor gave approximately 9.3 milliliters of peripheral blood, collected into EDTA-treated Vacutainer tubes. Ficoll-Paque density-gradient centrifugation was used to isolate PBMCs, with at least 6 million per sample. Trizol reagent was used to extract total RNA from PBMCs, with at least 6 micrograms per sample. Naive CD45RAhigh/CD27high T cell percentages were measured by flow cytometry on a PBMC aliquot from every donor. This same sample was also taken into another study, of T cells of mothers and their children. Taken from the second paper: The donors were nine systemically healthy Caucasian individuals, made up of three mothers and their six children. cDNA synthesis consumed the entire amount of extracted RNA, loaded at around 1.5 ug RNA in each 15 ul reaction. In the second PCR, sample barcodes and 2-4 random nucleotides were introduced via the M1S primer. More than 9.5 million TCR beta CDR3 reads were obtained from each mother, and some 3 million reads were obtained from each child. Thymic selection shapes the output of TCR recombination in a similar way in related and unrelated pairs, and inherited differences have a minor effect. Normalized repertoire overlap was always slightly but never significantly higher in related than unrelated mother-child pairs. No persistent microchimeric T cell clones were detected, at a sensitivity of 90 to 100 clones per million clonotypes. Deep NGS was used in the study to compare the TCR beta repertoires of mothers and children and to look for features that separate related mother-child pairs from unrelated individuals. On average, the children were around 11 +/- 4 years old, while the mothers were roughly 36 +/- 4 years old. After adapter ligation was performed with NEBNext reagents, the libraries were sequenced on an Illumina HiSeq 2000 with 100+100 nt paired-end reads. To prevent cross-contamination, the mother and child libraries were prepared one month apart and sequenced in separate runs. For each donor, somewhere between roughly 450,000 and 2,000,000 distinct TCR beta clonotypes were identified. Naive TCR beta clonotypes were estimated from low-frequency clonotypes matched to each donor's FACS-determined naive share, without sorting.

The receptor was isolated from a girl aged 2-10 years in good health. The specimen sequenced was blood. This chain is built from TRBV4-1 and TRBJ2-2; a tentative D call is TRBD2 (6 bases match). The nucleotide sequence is TGCGCCAGCAGTACTTCAGCACACAACGGACTACCCGGGGAGCTGTTTTTT. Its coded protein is CASSTSAHNGLPGELFF.